What follows describes a single TCR beta chain. It has no known antigen specificity. No clone much larger than this one lies a single base away; base qualities are absent. The QIAamp DNA FFPE kit was used to extract genomic DNA from formalin-fixed paraffin-embedded autopsy tissue. TCRbeta CDR3 regions were amplified with the immunoSEQ bias-controlled multiplex PCR and sequenced at high throughput. Per the authors' processing: The immunoSEQ vendor pipeline collapsed and filtered the CDR3 sequences so that the abundance and frequency of each unique TCRbeta CDR3 could be quantified. Dominant CDR3 amino acid sequences were clustered with SARS-CoV-2-specific ImmuneCODE TCRbeta sequences by CD-HIT at a 90% global sequence identity threshold. Clones with frequencies of 0.1 to 1 were classed as hyperexpanded, and 0.01 to 0.1 as large. For the dominant clones, CDR3 amino acid sequences and V and J gene assignments were confirmed with MiXCR. The R stringdist package was used to calculate Levenshtein distances between the patient clonotypes and the ImmuneCODE hits. The table comes from immuneACCESS by way of TCRdb, which keeps in-frame sequences with V and J called. Part of the clones is missing from these tables; in studies checked, under half for an unresolved V gene and the rest for unknown reasons. V, J and clone size were drawn from that table, and D and trimming were deduced from the DNA. The sample table records several thousand clones; approximately 81% of these occur just once. Around a fifth of the sample lies in the top ten.

This sample was included in a study of T cell repertoires in MIS-A myocarditis (dated by TCRdb to the early 2020s). Inclusive of the bounding cysteine and phenylalanine, the CDR3 is 14 residues long. This entry keeps only the CDR3 DNA: 42 bases, framed from base 1. For CDR1 and CDR2, the germline V gene lists SGHDT and YYEEEE. The V and J ends are trimmed by 2 bases and 2 bases, leaving 11 bases between them. Specimen: right inferior lung lobe tissue obtained at autopsy. This clonotype originated in a man in his late teens or twenties with fulminant myocarditis from multisystem inflammatory syndrome in adults (MIS-A) after COVID-19. Recombination linked TRBV5-6 to TRBJ2-7; no D gene is confidently identified. The CDR3 region has the sequence CASSLTYKTYEQYF. The DNA sequence follows: TGTGCCAGCAGCTTAACTTACAAAACCTACGAGCAGTACTTC.